This TCR beta chain stems from a study of T cell responses to AZD1222 COVID-19 vaccine. Study details: Second-dose groups at about 4 or about 12 weeks were pooled. Findings of the study overall: Baseline seropositivity characterized only a handful of AZD1222 recipients. The sample set comprised mostly white British donors with more females, and clonal diversity was possibly underestimated.

The V end lost 0 bases, the J end lost 1 base, and 6 bases lay between the germline ends. The CDR3 is made up of 14 amino acids. Germline CDR1 reads MNHNY; CDR2 reads SVGAGI (reference sequence). Generated by immunoSEQ multiplex PCR, the TCRdb table keeps only in-frame clones and is missing some. The data show 90,000 to 150,000 clones, with less than 90% seen just once and roughly 2.6% held by the top ten. In the case of this clone: Its antigen is not known.

This sequence was found in an adult in good health. This rearrangement joins TRBV6-6 to TRBJ1-1; D uncertain. The specimen comprised peripheral blood, sampled on day 0 of AZD1222 vaccination. The CDR3 spells CASSYSGRNTEAFF. The CDR3 region has the DNA TGTGCCAGCAGTTACTCTGGCAGGAACACTGAAGCTTTCTTT.